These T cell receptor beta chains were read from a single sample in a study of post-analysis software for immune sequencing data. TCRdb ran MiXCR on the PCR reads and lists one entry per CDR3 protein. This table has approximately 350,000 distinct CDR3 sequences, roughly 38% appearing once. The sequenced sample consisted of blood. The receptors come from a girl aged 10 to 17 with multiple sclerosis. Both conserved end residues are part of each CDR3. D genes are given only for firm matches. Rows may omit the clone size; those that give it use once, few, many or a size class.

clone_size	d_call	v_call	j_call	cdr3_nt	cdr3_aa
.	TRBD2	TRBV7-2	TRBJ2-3	TGTGCCAGCAGCCGACTAGCGGGGGGGCAGGGAGATACGCAGTATTTT	CASSRLAGGQGDTQYF
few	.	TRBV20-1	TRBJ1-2	TGCAGTGCTAGCTCGCCTCTTTCGGGCTACACCTTC	CSASSPLSGYTF
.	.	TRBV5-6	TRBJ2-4	TGTGCCAGCAGCTTGTTCCTAGCCAAAAACATTCAGTACTTC	CASSLFLAKNIQYF
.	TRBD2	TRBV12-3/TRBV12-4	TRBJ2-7	TGTGCCAGCAGCCCCGAGGGAGGGAGACCTGACGAGCAGTACTTC	CASSPEGGRPDEQYF
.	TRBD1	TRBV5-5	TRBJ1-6	TGTGCCAGCAGCGTCGCACAGGGGGCCACCAATAATTCACCCCTCCACTTT	CASSVAQGATNNSPLHF
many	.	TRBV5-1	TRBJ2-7	TGCGCCAGCAGCTTGGGGGAAACAAGCTCCTACGAGCAGTACTTC	CASSLGETSSYEQYF
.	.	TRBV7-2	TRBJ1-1	TGTGCCAGCAGCTTAGCGACCAGCGGGAGGGGGACTGAAGCTTTCTTT	CASSLATSGRGTEAFF
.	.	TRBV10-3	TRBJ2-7	TGTACCATCAGGGTCAAGGAGGATTTCTCCTACGAGCAGTACTTC	CTIRVKEDFSYEQYF
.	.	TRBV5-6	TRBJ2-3	TGTGCCAGCAGCTTGGAAGAGTGGACCAACACAGATACGCAGTATTTT	CASSLEEWTNTDTQYF
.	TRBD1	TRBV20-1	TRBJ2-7	TGCAGTGCTAGACGCCCGGGACAGGGCAGCTACGAGCAGTACTTC	CSARRPGQGSYEQYF
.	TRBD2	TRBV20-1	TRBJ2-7	TGCAGTGCTAGGCCGGGACTAGCGGATTCCTTTAAGGAGCAGTACTTC	CSARPGLADSFKEQYF
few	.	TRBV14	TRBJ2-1	TGTGCCAGCAGCCAAGTTACGGGGGGCCCCTACAATGAGCAGTTCTTC	CASSQVTGGPYNEQFF
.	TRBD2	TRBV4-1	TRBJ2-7	TGCGCCAGCAGCCCAAGGACTAGCGGGGTTTCCCACGAGCAGTACTTC	CASSPRTSGVSHEQYF
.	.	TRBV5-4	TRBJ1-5	TGTGCCAGCAGCTTGGAAGGGACCGGGTCCGAGCCCCAGCATTTT	CASSLEGTGSEPQHF
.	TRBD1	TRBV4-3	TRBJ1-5	TGCGCCAGCAGCCAAGGACAGGGGGCTGATCAGCCCCAGCATTTT	CASSQGQGADQPQHF
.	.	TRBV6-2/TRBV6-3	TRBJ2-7	TGTGCCAGCAGTTACGAGGATCCACCTTACGAGCAGTACTTC	CASSYEDPPYEQYF
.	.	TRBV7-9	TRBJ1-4	TGTGCCAGCAGCTTCCATGACCTCTCCAGGCCCAATGAAAAACTGTTTTTT	CASSFHDLSRPNEKLFF
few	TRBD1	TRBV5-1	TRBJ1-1	TGCGCCAGCAGCTTTGATCGACAGGGGCGCACTGAAGCTTTCTTT	CASSFDRQGRTEAFF
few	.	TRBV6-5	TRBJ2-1	TGTGCCAGCAGTTACTCGACACGGGCGGTAAGAGAGCAGTTCTTC	CASSYSTRAVREQFF
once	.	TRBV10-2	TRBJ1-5	TGCGCCAGCAGTGAGCGGGGGGGGGCCAATCAGCCCCAGCATTTT	CASSERGGANQPQHF
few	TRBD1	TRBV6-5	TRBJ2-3	TGTGCCAGCAGTTACTCCGGACAGGGTACAGATACGCAGTATTTT	CASSYSGQGTDTQYF
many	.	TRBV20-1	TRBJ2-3	TGCAGTGCTATTTCACCTCAAGCACACACAGATACGCAGTATTTT	CSAISPQAHTDTQYF
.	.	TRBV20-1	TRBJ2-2	TGCAGTGCTTCAGGAAAGACAGGTTCAAACACCGGGGAGCTGTTTTTT	CSASGKTGSNTGELFF
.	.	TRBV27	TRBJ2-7	TGTGCCAGCAGTTTAAAGGGGGCCTACGAGCAGTACTTC	CASSLKGAYEQYF
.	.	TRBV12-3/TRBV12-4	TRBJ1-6	TGTGCCAGCAGTTTTCAGGGTTTACCCCTCCACTTT	CASSFQGLPLHF
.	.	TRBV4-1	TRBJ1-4	TGCGCCAGCAGCCAAGATAGGGGTGAAAAACTGTTTTTT	CASSQDRGEKLFF
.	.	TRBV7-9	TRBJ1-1	TGTGCCAGCAGCCCTAGACAGGAGAACGGGGCTGAAGCTTTCTTT	CASSPRQENGAEAFF
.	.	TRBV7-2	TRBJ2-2	TGTGCCAGCAGGAGGGGGAACACCGGGGAGCTGTTTTTT	CASRRGNTGELFF
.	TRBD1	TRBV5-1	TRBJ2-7	TGCGCCAGCAGCGGAAGACAGGGGCAAAATTTTCTCCACGAGCAGTACTTC	CASSGRQGQNFLHEQYF
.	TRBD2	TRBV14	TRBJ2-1	TGTGCCAGCAGCCAACTAGCGGGGGGAATCTACAATGAGCAGTTCTTC	CASSQLAGGIYNEQFF
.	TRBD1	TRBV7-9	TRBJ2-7	TGTGCCAGCAGCTCGTCGCAGGGGGCTTACGAGCAGTACTTC	CASSSSQGAYEQYF
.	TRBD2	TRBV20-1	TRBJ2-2	TGCAGCGCTAGAGAGCGACTAGCGGGGGGCGGGGAGCTGTTTTTT	CSARERLAGGGELFF
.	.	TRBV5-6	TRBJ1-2	TGTGCCAGCAGCTGGGGGAGACAAGGAGCCTATGGCTACACCTTC	CASSWGRQGAYGYTF
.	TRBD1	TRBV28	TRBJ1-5	TGTGCCAGCAGTCTCTGGACAGGGTCCGGGGTAAATCAGCCCCAGCATTTT	CASSLWTGSGVNQPQHF
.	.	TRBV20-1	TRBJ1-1	TGCAGTGCTAAAGGGCAGGGGCCAAGAGCTTTCTTT	CSAKGQGPRAFF
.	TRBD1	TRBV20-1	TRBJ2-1	TGCAGTGCGCCAGACAGGGGACATCACGATGAGCAGTTCTTC	CSAPDRGHHDEQFF
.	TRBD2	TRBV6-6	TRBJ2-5	TGTGCCAGCAGTTACTCCGGGACTAGCGGGAGACGGGAGACCCAGTACTTC	CASSYSGTSGRRETQYF
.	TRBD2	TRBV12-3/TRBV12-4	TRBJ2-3	TGTGCCAGCAGTCCGGCCAGGGCTAGCGGAATCACAGATACGCAGTATTTT	CASSPARASGITDTQYF
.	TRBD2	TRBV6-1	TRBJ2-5	TGTGCCAGCAGCCAGGTGCGGGGGGGAGAGGAGACCCAGTACTTC	CASSQVRGGEETQYF
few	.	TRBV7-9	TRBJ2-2	TGTGCCAGCAGCTCCATTTCCTCGGGACTCAAGAACACCGGGGAGCTGTTTTTT	CASSSISSGLKNTGELFF
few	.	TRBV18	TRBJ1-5	TGTGCCAGCTCGGCTCAGTCAGGGAGCAATCAGCCCCAGCATTTT	CASSAQSGSNQPQHF
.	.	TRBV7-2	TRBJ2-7	TGTGCCAGCAGCCCCGGTTACGGGCAGTACTTC	CASSPGYGQYF
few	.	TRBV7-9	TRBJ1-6	TGTGCCAGCAGCTTGCTCGGGACAAGCAATTCACCCCTCCACTTT	CASSLLGTSNSPLHF
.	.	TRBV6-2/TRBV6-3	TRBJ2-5	TGTGCCAGCACCAAGGGCGGGTTTCAAGAGACCCAGTACTTC	CASTKGGFQETQYF
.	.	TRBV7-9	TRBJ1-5	TGTGCCAGCAGCTTTCCGGGTCCGGGTCAGCCCCAGCATTTT	CASSFPGPGQPQHF
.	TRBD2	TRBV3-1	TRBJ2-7	TGTGCCAGCAGCGATCGGACTAGCGGGGACTACGAGCAGTACTTC	CASSDRTSGDYEQYF
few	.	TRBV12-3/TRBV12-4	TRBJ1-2	TGTGCCAGCAGTTTAGAGGGGGGGTTAGGCGGCTACACCTTC	CASSLEGGLGGYTF
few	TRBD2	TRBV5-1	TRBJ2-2	TGCGCCAGCAGCTTGTCCGCGGGGGGCAACACCGGGGAGCTGTTTTTT	CASSLSAGGNTGELFF
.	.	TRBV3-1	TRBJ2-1	TGTGCCAGCAGCCAGGTCGCAAGGAGCTCCTACAATGGGCAGTTCTTC	CASSQVARSSYNGQFF
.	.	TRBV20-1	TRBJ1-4	TGCAGTACTAGGGAGGGGAGAACTAATGAAAAACTGTTTTTT	CSTREGRTNEKLFF
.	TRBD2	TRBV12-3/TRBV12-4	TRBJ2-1	TGTGCCAGCAGTTTGGCTAGCGGGGGGGCCATTGGAAATGAGCAGTTCTTC	CASSLASGGAIGNEQFF
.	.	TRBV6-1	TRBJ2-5	TGTGCCAGCAGGCCTAGCGATTGGGAAGAGACCCAGTACTTC	CASRPSDWEETQYF
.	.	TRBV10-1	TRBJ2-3	TGCGCCAGCAGTGAGTCGAAGGTGGGGGGCGCAGATACGCAGTATTTT	CASSESKVGGADTQYF
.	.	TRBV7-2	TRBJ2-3	TGTGCCAGCAGCGTAACTGGAGGTAGCACAGATACGCAGTATTTT	CASSVTGGSTDTQYF
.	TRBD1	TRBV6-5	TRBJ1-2	TGTGCCAGCAGTTACATCAACCCAACAGGGGGTGGCTACACCTTC	CASSYINPTGGGYTF
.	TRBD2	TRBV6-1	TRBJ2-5	TGTGCCAGCAGTGAAACCCGAAGTAGCGGGTGGACCGGGACCCAGTACTTC	CASSETRSSGWTGTQYF
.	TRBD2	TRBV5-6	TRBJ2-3	TGTGCCAGCACACTAGCGGGCACAGATACGCAGTATTTT	CASTLAGTDTQYF
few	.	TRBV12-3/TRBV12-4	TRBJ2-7	TGTGCCAGCAGTCCGGGACCAGGATTCCGCGAGCAGTACTTC	CASSPGPGFREQYF
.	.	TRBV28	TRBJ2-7	TGTGCCAGCAGTTTCTATGGGGGGCTATCCTACGAGCAGTACTTC	CASSFYGGLSYEQYF